Shown below are 24 T cell receptor beta chains from a single sample sequenced in a study of T cell responses to AZD1222 COVID-19 vaccine. TCRdb keeps only in-frame clones here, not all; method: immunoSEQ multiplex PCR. The repertoire has about 150,000 clones, around 90% of them found once; the top ten carry approximately 17%. The input for sequencing was peripheral blood, taken on day 0 of AZD1222 vaccination. The receptors come from an adult in good health.

The chain has TRBV5-1 and TRBJ1-3; D might be TRBD1 (5 bases). The germline CDR1 and CDR2 sequences are SGHRS and YFSETQ. The V and J ends lost 4 bases and 6 bases respectively, with 17 bases between them. CDR3 length equals 15 residues. The CDR3 protein is CASSPGPGAANTIYF. The DNA of the CDR3 is TGCGCCAGCAGCCCGGGACCCGGGGCAGCAAACACCATATATTTT.

The chain has TRBV9 and TRBJ2-1; D perhaps matches TRBD2 (6 bases). V lost 0 bases, J lost 0 bases, and 16 bases lay in between. This CDR3 has 18 residues. Germline-derived CDR1 and CDR2 are SGDLS and YYNGEE. The CDR3 loop is CASSVAALRGSSYNEQFF. The CDR3 DNA follows: TGTGCCAGCAGCGTAGCCGCCCTGCGGGGTAGCTCCTACAATGAGCAGTTCTTC.

The CDR3 DNA sequence: TGTGCCAGCAGTGAACTGGAGGGGGCCTACGAGCAGTACTTC. Protein sequence: CASSELEGAYEQYF. V gene TRBV2 combines with J gene TRBJ2-7, with D possibly being TRBD1 or TRBD2 (6 bases each). CDR3 size: 14 residues. Per germline, CDR1 SNHLY and CDR2 FYNNEI. Trimming removed 2 bases from V and 2 bases from J, with 10 bases in between.

The genes are TRBV3-1 (or the pseudogene TRBV3-2) and TRBJ2-3; D tentatively fits TRBD1 or TRBD2 (5 bases each). The germline V and J ends were trimmed by 3 bases and 0 bases, with 19 bases remaining between them. The CDR3 is 18 amino acids. CDR1 and CDR2 from the germline V gene are LGHDT and YNNKEL (reference sequence). The CDR3 nucleotides are TGTGCCAGCAGCCATTTAATGTTCCGGGACGGGAGCACAGATACGCAGTATTTT. Protein: CASSHLMFRDGSTDTQYF.

The chain has TRBV28 and TRBJ1-2; D gene ambiguous. V gave up 3 bases and J gave up 1 base, with 6 bases separating them. CDR1 is MDHEN, CDR2 SYDVKM, per germline. There are 13 residues in the CDR3. CDR3 nucleotides: TGTGCCAGCAGTTTCAGAAGTAACTATGGCTACACCTTC. This translates into CASSFRSNYGYTF.

The sample holds a few counts of this clone. The chain carries TRBV5-1 and TRBJ2-2; maybe TRBD2 (6 bases). Trimming cost V 0 bases and J 0 bases, with 21 bases left between them. This CDR3 contains 20 residues. Germline V gene lookup returns CDR1 SGHRS and CDR2 YFSETQ. The CDR3 DNA follows: TGCGCCAGCAGCTTGGCCTCGGACTATAGAAGGCCGACGAACACCGGGGAGCTGTTTTTT. It encodes CASSLASDYRRPTNTGELFF. The complete variable domain, with remaining parts taken from reference TRBV5-1 and TRBJ2-2, reads KAGVTQTPRYLIKTRGQQVTLSCSPISGHRSVSWYQQTPGQGLQFLFEYFSETQRNKGNFPGRFSGRQFSNSRSEMNVSTLELGDSALYLCASSLASDYRRPTNTGELFFGEGSRLTVL.

The chain links TRBV20-1 to TRBJ2-5; 8 bases are a match to TRBD2. This CDR3 contains 13 residues. V lost 3 bases, J lost 5 bases, and 5 bases stayed unmatched. Germline loops: CDR1 DFQATT, CDR2 SNEGSKA (reference sequence). CDR3 sequence: CSASYSGKETQYF. CDR3 in DNA: TGCAGTGCTAGTTATAGCGGGAAGGAGACCCAGTACTTC.

The chain employs TRBV28 and TRBJ2-7; 7 bases align to TRBD2. The CDR3 consists of 15 residues. The germline V gene encodes CDR1 MDHEN and CDR2 SYDVKM. Germline trimming cut 5 bases from V and 5 bases from J; bases unmatched to any gene: 12. CDR3 protein: CASSPQTSATHEQYF. DNA for the CDR3: TGTGCCAGCAGTCCCCAAACTAGCGCAACACACGAGCAGTACTTC.

The CDR3 DNA is TGTGCCAGTAGTATGGGAGGGTCTGGCTACACCTTC. Protein sequence: CASSMGGSGYTF. The chain carries TRBV19 and TRBJ1-2; no clear D gene. The CDR3 has 12 residues. CDR1 LNHDA and CDR2 SQIVND come from the germline V gene (reference sequence). V was cut by 3 bases and J by 7 bases, with 9 bases left in between.

The gene calls are TRBV7-8 and TRBJ2-5; D is ambiguous. The germline V gene has CDR1 SGHVS and CDR2 FQNEAQ. V gave up 5 bases and J gave up 3 bases, with 13 bases separating them. The CDR3 length is 14 residues. The CDR3 DNA sequence: TGTGCCAGCAGCCCTGCCGGCCGGGAAGAGACCCAGTACTTC. It encodes CASSPAGREETQYF.

The gene calls are TRBV30 and TRBJ1-1, with TRBD1 matching 9 bases. J was trimmed by 5 bases and V by 2 bases; bases with no gene match: 6. The CDR3 covers 14 residues. CDR1 is GTSNPN and CDR2 is SVGIG in the germline V gene (reference sequence). The CDR3 spells CAWSPTGGWTEAFF. DNA for the CDR3: TGTGCCTGGAGTCCAACAGGGGGCTGGACTGAAGCTTTCTTT.

The gene calls are TRBV7-9 and TRBJ1-6; D call uncertain. From germline, CDR1 is SEHNR and CDR2 FQNEAQ (reference sequence). Trimming pared 2 bases from V and 8 bases from J, leaving 10 bases between. The CDR3 is made up of 14 amino acids. The DNA for the CDR3 is TGTGCCAGCAGCTTACTACGGGCCGATTCACCCCTCCACTTT. Encoded protein: CASSLLRADSPLHF.

The CDR3 spells CASSPKGALNTEAFF. CDR3 nucleotide sequence: TGTGCCAGCAGTCCCAAGGGGGCGTTGAACACTGAAGCTTTCTTT. This sequence joins TRBV9 and TRBJ1-1; 7 bases map to TRBD1. CDR1 and CDR2 from the germline V gene are SGDLS and YYNGEE. J lost 0 bases, V lost 5 bases, and 7 bases had no gene match. The CDR3 has 15 amino acids. Full variable domain (remainder filled in from reference TRBV9 and TRBJ1-1): DSGVTQTPKHLITATGQRVTLRCSPRSGDLSVYWYQQSLDQGLQFLIQYYNGEERAKGNILERFSAQQFPDLHSELNLSSLELGDSALYFCASSPKGALNTEAFFGQGTRLTVV.

With respect to this clone: The junction departs from the called germline gene at one end, perhaps through a read error. This chain uses TRBV11-2 with TRBJ1-2; a weak D match, TRBD1 (6 bases). This CDR3 is built from 17 residues. Germline lookup yields CDR1 SGHAT and CDR2 FQNNGV. CDR3 sequence (DNA): TGTGCCAGCAGCCTAGACCTCTTCAACAGGGAAAACTATGGCTACACCTTC. It translates to CASSLDLFNRENYGYTF.

The chain has TRBV7-8 and TRBJ2-4, with 14 bases aligning to TRBD2. V lost 0 bases, J lost 2 bases, and 9 bases stayed unmatched. Germline V gene lookup returns CDR1 SGHVS and CDR2 FQNEAQ. The CDR3 has 20 amino acids. The CDR3 bases are TGTGCCAGCAGCTTAGCCTACGGGACTAGCGGGAGTGAAACCAAAAACATTCAGTACTTC. Amino acid sequence: CASSLAYGTSGSETKNIQYF.

This clone has a handful of counts. The genes are TRBV5-1 and TRBJ1-3; TRBD1 is a possible D gene (6 bases). Germline V lookup: CDR1 SGHRS, CDR2 YFSETQ. V was shortened by 4 bases and J by 4 bases, with 15 bases between the two germline ends. CDR3 size: 15 residues. CDR3 sequence: CASSTTGMLGNTIYF. In nucleotides, the CDR3 is TGCGCCAGCAGCACTACAGGGATGCTAGGAAACACCATATATTTT.

The gene calls are TRBV30 and TRBJ2-7; maybe TRBD1 (6 bases). Germline V gives CDR1 GTSNPN, CDR2 SVGIG (reference sequence). CDR3 length equals 12 residues. Trimming removed 8 bases at V and 5 bases at J, with 16 bases between. CDR3 sequence: CAGGRDLNEQYF. DNA for the CDR3: TGTGCCGGGGGCAGGGATTTAAACGAGCAGTACTTC.

J is TRBJ2-7 and V is TRBV7-9; D may be TRBD1 (7 bases). CDR1 SEHNR and CDR2 FQNEAQ come from the germline V gene (reference sequence). V lost 5 bases, J lost 3 bases, and 14 bases lay in between. The CDR3 has 14 amino acids. The CDR3 sequence is CASSHWQGGYEQYF. The CDR3, as DNA: TGTGCCAGCAGCCATTGGCAGGGGGGCTACGAGCAGTACTTC.

V and J are TRBV18 and TRBJ1-5; 10 bases agree with TRBD1. Trimming at V came to 5 bases and at J to 2 bases, leaving 3 bases not matched to a gene. The V gene's germline CDR1 is KGHSH and CDR2 LQKENI. The CDR3 consists of 15 residues. CDR3 bases: TGTGCCAGCTCAAAGGGACAGGGGCGCAATCAGCCCCAGCATTTT. Translation gives CASSKGQGRNQPQHF.

The V and J genes are TRBV13 and TRBJ1-2; D not resolved. Germline CDR1 reads PRHDT; CDR2 reads FYEKMQ (reference sequence). Trimming removed 1 base from V and 12 bases from J, with 15 bases in between. The CDR3 runs to 13 residues. The CDR3 bases are TGTGCCAGCAGCTTAGATCGGAGTAGAAGTCACACCTTC. Amino acids: CASSLDRSRSHTF.

The gene calls are TRBV18 and TRBJ2-1; D unresolved. V lost 2 bases to trimming and J lost 9 bases, with 8 bases between them. The CDR3 length is 12 residues. CDR1 is KGHSH and CDR2 is LQKENI in the germline V gene. The CDR3 DNA reads as TGTGCCAGCTCACCATCTGTCACTGAGCAGTTCTTC. Translating gives CASSPSVTEQFF.

The gene calls are TRBV7-6 and TRBJ2-5, with no clear D. V gave up 0 bases and J gave up 1 base, with 9 bases separating them. Germline V CDR1 and CDR2: SGHVS, FNYEAQ. The CDR3 extends over 15 amino acids. In nucleotides, the CDR3 is TGTGCCAGCAGCTTAGCGCGTGGCAGCCAAGAGACCCAGTACTTC. Residues: CASSLARGSQETQYF.

The chain couples TRBV7-2 to TRBJ2-7; 11 positions agree with TRBD2. CDR3 size: 15 residues. J was trimmed by 2 bases and V by 6 bases; bases with no gene match: 6. CDR1 is SGHTA, CDR2 FQGNSA, per germline. The chain's CDR3 is CASRMIAGGTYEQYF. The CDR3 coding sequence is TGTGCCAGCAGGATGATAGCGGGGGGGACCTACGAGCAGTACTTC. The full variable domain, in which reference TRBV7-2 and TRBJ2-7 provide the parts outside the CDR3, is GAGVSQSPSNKVTEKGKDVELRCDPISGHTALYWYRQSLGQGLEFLIYFQGNSAPDKSGLPSDRFSAERTGGSVSTLTIQRTQQEDSAVYLCASRMIAGGTYEQYFGPGTRLTVT.

This rearrangement joins TRBV19 to TRBJ2-1; D unresolved. CDR1 and CDR2 from the germline V gene are LNHDA and SQIVND (reference sequence). Trimming cost V 5 bases and J 8 bases, with 7 bases left between them. This CDR3 comprises 11 residues. The CDR3 DNA sequence: TGTGCCAGTAGTGACCGCTATGAGCAGTTCTTC. Translation gives CASSDRYEQFF. The full variable domain, its missing parts supplied by reference TRBV19 and TRBJ2-1, is DGGITQSPKYLFRKEGQNVTLSCEQNLNHDAMYWYRQDPGQGLRLIYYSQIVNDFQKGDIAEGYSVSREKKESFPLTVTSAQKNPTAFYLCASSDRYEQFFGPGTRLTVL.